A selection of T cell receptor beta chains follows, all from one sample in a study of blood T cell repertoires in COVID-19. Sequencing was performed with immunoSEQ multiplex PCR; in TCRdb, only in-frame clones are kept and a portion is missing. The sample holds just under 300,000 clones; around 86% are singletons and the top ten take 1.3%. The specimen sequenced was peripheral blood. The receptor source for this set is a man aged 65 to 85 with acute or convalescent COVID-19. The CDR3 runs from the conserved cysteine through the conserved F or W. D genes are given only for firm matches. Expanded clones are given a class, and other clones once, few, many or no size at all.

clone size: .; V gene: TRBV15; D gene: .; J gene: TRBJ1-5; CDR3 length: 13; CDR3 protein: CATSRDRGQPQHF; CDR3 DNA: TGTGCCACCAGCAGAGACCGGGGGCAGCCCCAGCATTTT
clone size: .; V gene: TRBV24-1; D gene: .; J gene: TRBJ1-1; CDR3 length: 12; CDR3 protein: CATSDLGGEAFF; CDR3 DNA: TGTGCCACCAGTGATTTAGGGGGTGAAGCTTTCTTT
clone size: .; V gene: TRBV28; D gene: .; J gene: TRBJ2-7; CDR3 length: 14; CDR3 protein: CASRGQGGRYEQYF; CDR3 DNA: TGTGCCAGCAGAGGACAGGGAGGGCGTTACGAGCAGTACTTC
clone size: .; V gene: TRBV6-2/TRBV6-3; D gene: TRBD1; J gene: TRBJ2-4; CDR3 length: 16; CDR3 protein: CASSLTGGAGKNIQYF; CDR3 DNA: TGTGCCAGCAGCCTCACAGGGGGCGCTGGCAAAAACATTCAGTACTTC
clone size: .; V gene: TRBV5-1; D gene: .; J gene: TRBJ2-7; CDR3 length: 14; CDR3 protein: CASSVVRGTYEQYF; CDR3 DNA: TGCGCCAGCAGCGTAGTGCGCGGGACCTACGAGCAGTACTTC
clone size: .; V gene: TRBV12-3/TRBV12-4; D gene: TRBD1; J gene: TRBJ1-1; CDR3 length: 13; CDR3 protein: CASSLSLDRPLFF; CDR3 DNA: TGTGCCAGCAGTTTAAGTTTGGACAGGCCTCTCTTCTTT
clone size: .; V gene: TRBV19; D gene: .; J gene: TRBJ1-1; CDR3 length: 18; CDR3 protein: CASSIDSLRALGDTEAFF; CDR3 DNA: TGTGCCAGTAGTATAGATTCTCTTAGGGCCCTAGGGGACACTGAAGCTTTCTTT
clone size: once; V gene: TRBV3-1/TRBV3-2; D gene: .; J gene: TRBJ1-2; CDR3 length: 11; CDR3 protein: CASSHEKGYTF; CDR3 DNA: TGTGCCAGCAGCCACGAGAAGGGCTACACCTTC
clone size: .; V gene: TRBV5-1; D gene: TRBD2; J gene: TRBJ2-7; CDR3 length: 17; CDR3 protein: CASSITYPTSGNYEQYF; CDR3 DNA: TGCGCCAGCAGCATAACCTACCCGACTAGCGGTAACTACGAGCAGTACTTC
clone size: .; V gene: TRBV30; D gene: .; J gene: TRBJ1-2; CDR3 length: 16; CDR3 protein: CAWRRLSQGPRDGYTF; CDR3 DNA: TGTGCCTGGAGGCGGCTTTCTCAGGGGCCCAGGGATGGCTACACCTTC
clone size: once; V gene: TRBV3-1/TRBV3-2; D gene: TRBD2; J gene: TRBJ2-1; CDR3 length: 16; CDR3 protein: CASSQDLGLANNEQFF; CDR3 DNA: TGTGCCAGCAGCCAAGATCTTGGACTAGCGAACAATGAGCAGTTCTTC
clone size: .; V gene: TRBV6-5; D gene: TRBD2; J gene: TRBJ2-1; CDR3 length: 14; CDR3 protein: CASTNGGGRNEQFF; CDR3 DNA: TGTGCCAGCACCAACGGGGGGGGCCGCAATGAGCAGTTCTTC
clone size: .; V gene: TRBV20-1; D gene: .; J gene: TRBJ2-3; CDR3 length: 9; CDR3 protein: CSATQGQYF; CDR3 DNA: TGCAGTGCTACCCAGGGGCAGTATTTT
clone size: .; V gene: TRBV19; D gene: .; J gene: TRBJ1-2; CDR3 length: 15; CDR3 protein: CASRSYRITEEGYTF; CDR3 DNA: TGTGCCAGTCGTTCCTACAGGATCACCGAGGAAGGCTACACCTTC
clone size: .; V gene: TRBV2; D gene: .; J gene: TRBJ1-6; CDR3 length: 14; CDR3 protein: CASSEQGGISPLHF; CDR3 DNA: TGTGCCAGCAGTGAGCAGGGAGGAATCTCACCCCTCCACTTT
clone size: .; V gene: TRBV2; D gene: .; J gene: TRBJ2-7; CDR3 length: 14; CDR3 protein: CASSDSGQIHEQYF; CDR3 DNA: TGTGCCAGCAGTGATTCAGGACAGATCCACGAGCAGTACTTC
clone size: .; V gene: TRBV5-4; D gene: TRBD2; J gene: TRBJ2-3; CDR3 length: 16; CDR3 protein: CASRPGGWRDTDTQYF; CDR3 DNA: TGTGCCAGCCGGCCGGGGGGGTGGCGGGATACCGATACGCAGTATTTT
clone size: .; V gene: TRBV7-2; D gene: .; J gene: TRBJ2-7; CDR3 length: 15; CDR3 protein: CASKSVFAGRYEQYF; CDR3 DNA: TGTGCCAGCAAGTCTGTATTTGCGGGGAGATACGAGCAGTACTTC
clone size: .; V gene: TRBV21-1; D gene: .; J gene: TRBJ1-6; CDR3 length: 16; CDR3 protein: CASSKVPRGSNSPLHF; CDR3 DNA: TGTGCCAGCAGCAAAGTACCTCGGGGGTCTAATTCACCCCTCCACTTT
clone size: .; V gene: TRBV5-8; D gene: .; J gene: TRBJ2-2; CDR3 length: 16; CDR3 protein: CASSFKVSTDTGELFF; CDR3 DNA: TGTGCCAGCAGCTTCAAGGTCTCCACAGACACCGGGGAGCTGTTTTTT
clone size: .; V gene: TRBV27; D gene: .; J gene: TRBJ1-3; CDR3 length: 15; CDR3 protein: CASSLNSRAGNTIYF; CDR3 DNA: TGTGCCAGCAGTTTGAACAGTCGAGCTGGAAACACCATATATTTT
clone size: .; V gene: TRBV28; D gene: .; J gene: TRBJ2-1; CDR3 length: 15; CDR3 protein: CASQEGGAAYNEQFF; CDR3 DNA: TGTGCCAGCCAGGAAGGGGGAGCCGCCTACAATGAGCAGTTCTTC
clone size: .; V gene: TRBV2; D gene: TRBD2; J gene: TRBJ2-7; CDR3 length: 14; CDR3 protein: CASRLAGGAYEQYF; CDR3 DNA: TGTGCCAGCAGGTTAGCGGGAGGGGCCTACGAGCAGTACTTC
clone size: .; V gene: TRBV5-5; D gene: .; J gene: TRBJ2-5; CDR3 length: 13; CDR3 protein: CACQGYIGETQYF; CDR3 DNA: TGTGCCTGCCAGGGGTATATCGGAGAGACCCAGTACTTC
clone size: many; V gene: TRBV6-5; D gene: .; J gene: TRBJ2-7; CDR3 length: 12; CDR3 protein: CASTAGFYEQYF; CDR3 DNA: TGTGCCAGCACGGCGGGTTTCTACGAGCAGTACTTC
clone size: .; V gene: TRBV18; D gene: TRBD2; J gene: TRBJ2-7; CDR3 length: 15; CDR3 protein: CASSSTSANSYEQYF; CDR3 DNA: TGTGCCAGCTCGTCGACTAGCGCTAACTCCTACGAGCAGTACTTC
clone size: .; V gene: TRBV28; D gene: .; J gene: TRBJ1-5; CDR3 length: 12; CDR3 protein: CASSTQNQPQHF; CDR3 DNA: TGTGCCAGCAGTACGCAGAATCAGCCCCAGCATTTT
clone size: .; V gene: TRBV7-2; D gene: .; J gene: TRBJ2-1; CDR3 length: 16; CDR3 protein: CASSLLTRGSYNEQFF; CDR3 DNA: TGTGCCAGCAGCTTACTCACTAGAGGGTCCTACAATGAGCAGTTCTTC
clone size: .; V gene: TRBV30; D gene: .; J gene: TRBJ1-1; CDR3 length: 14; CDR3 protein: CAWTARDKYTEAFF; CDR3 DNA: TGTGCCTGGACCGCACGGGACAAATACACTGAAGCTTTCTTT
clone size: .; V gene: TRBV7-2; D gene: TRBD1; J gene: TRBJ1-1; CDR3 length: 15; CDR3 protein: CASSKLDRVDTEAFF; CDR3 DNA: TGTGCCAGCAGCAAATTGGACAGGGTAGATACTGAAGCTTTCTTT
clone size: few; V gene: TRBV6-6; D gene: .; J gene: TRBJ2-5; CDR3 length: 15; CDR3 protein: CASSHGGGSQETQYF; CDR3 DNA: TGTGCCAGCAGTCACGGCGGAGGGTCCCAAGAGACCCAGTACTTC
clone size: few; V gene: TRBV28; D gene: TRBD1; J gene: TRBJ1-2; CDR3 length: 14; CDR3 protein: CASGQGPSNYGYTF; CDR3 DNA: TGTGCCAGCGGACAGGGGCCCTCTAACTATGGCTACACCTTC
clone size: .; V gene: TRBV2; D gene: TRBD2; J gene: TRBJ2-7; CDR3 length: 15; CDR3 protein: CASSEGLAGGMEQYF; CDR3 DNA: TGTGCCAGCAGTGAAGGGCTAGCGGGAGGAATGGAGCAGTACTTC
clone size: .; V gene: TRBV6-5; D gene: .; J gene: TRBJ2-1; CDR3 length: 15; CDR3 protein: CASSYGVGRGNEQFF; CDR3 DNA: TGTGCCAGCAGTTACGGTGTCGGCAGGGGTAATGAGCAGTTCTTC
clone size: few; V gene: TRBV7-8; D gene: .; J gene: TRBJ1-3; CDR3 length: 15; CDR3 protein: CASSLRGRSGNTIYF; CDR3 DNA: TGTGCCAGCAGCTTACGTGGGAGGTCAGGAAACACCATATATTTT
clone size: .; V gene: TRBV6-2/TRBV6-3; D gene: .; J gene: TRBJ2-7; CDR3 length: 12; CDR3 protein: CASSYGGREQYF; CDR3 DNA: TGTGCCAGCAGTTACGGGGGCCGGGAGCAGTACTTC
clone size: .; V gene: TRBV28; D gene: .; J gene: TRBJ2-3; CDR3 length: 14; CDR3 protein: CASRSTHSTDTQYF; CDR3 DNA: TGTGCCAGCAGATCGACTCACTCCACAGATACGCAGTATTTT
clone size: once; V gene: TRBV24-1; D gene: .; J gene: TRBJ2-3; CDR3 length: 13; CDR3 protein: CATSDTFEDTQYF; CDR3 DNA: TGTGCCACCAGTGACACATTCGAAGATACGCAGTATTTT
clone size: .; V gene: TRBV5-8; D gene: .; J gene: TRBJ1-1; CDR3 length: 15; CDR3 protein: CASSLRAGYNTEAFF; CDR3 DNA: TGTGCCAGCAGCTTGCGGGCAGGGTACAACACTGAAGCTTTCTTT
clone size: .; V gene: TRBV7-8; D gene: .; J gene: TRBJ1-5; CDR3 length: 13; CDR3 protein: CASSLDQEQPQHF; CDR3 DNA: TGTGCCAGCAGCTTAGATCAGGAACAGCCCCAGCATTTT
clone size: .; V gene: TRBV7-2; D gene: TRBD1; J gene: TRBJ2-7; CDR3 length: 13; CDR3 protein: CASTIGGPGRAYF; CDR3 DNA: TGTGCCAGCACCATAGGGGGCCCAGGTCGTGCGTACTTC